The clone carrying this T cell receptor beta chain is categorized as medium-sized. No antigen is known for it. Since it is a stray read in a library aimed at alpha chains, this beta chain has a size that is not meaningful. This CDR3 region has 17 residues. Trimming at V came to 10 bases and at J to 7 bases, leaving 19 bases not matched to a gene. CDR1 MNHNS and CDR2 SASEGT come from the germline V gene. The time point is: sample taken at primary tumor resection. Donors were roughly 70 untreated early-stage non-small cell lung cancer patients. Sequencing was performed on whole RNA extracted from tumor and nontumor lung tissue, or from frozen PBMC, and the material was left unsorted. TCRdb called the 5' RACE reads again in MiXCR, with one record for every CDR3 protein. The sample carries 2,800 or so distinct CDR3 sequences, roughly 6.7% recorded once. This entry comes from a study of spatial heterogeneity in lung cancer.

General study points: The study found that expanded intratumoral alpha and beta TCR counts tracked tumor mutation counts. Expanded TCRs that were ubiquitous or regional had counts tracking ubiquitous and regional nonsynonymous mutations, respectively. Tumor T cells had an estimated coverage that came to approximately 7% for alpha chains and over 12% for beta chains.

This rearrangement joins TRBV6-1 to TRBJ1-5, with 10 positions matching TRBD1. Material: lung tumor tissue, obtained at surgery. This TCR came from a male donor with early-stage non-small cell lung cancer. The CDR3 sequence: CAISKQFRGQGYQPQHF. In DNA form, the CDR3 reads TGTGCCATCTCGAAACAATTTCGGGGACAGGGGTACCAGCCCCAGCATTTT.